In its sample, the clone carrying this TCR beta chain was seen a few times. The antigen remains undetermined. The data were obtained in a study of breast tumors, draining lymph nodes, adjacent tissues. Study-wide results and limits: The data were judged consistent with most tumor T cells coming from lymph node and expanding in tumor. Luminal-like breast cancer showed significantly greater tumor-nontumor repertoire similarity than basal-like breast cancer did. Tumor TCR diversity was below lymph nodes but above nontumor tissue.

Breast cancer patients provided tissue from their axillary draining lymph nodes. TCRdb called the multiplex PCR reads again in MiXCR, with one record for every CDR3 protein. The sample shows around 250,000 distinct CDR3 sequences, less than 45% of them seen only once. CDR1 is SEHNR and CDR2 is FQNEAQ in the germline V gene (reference sequence). V was clipped by 3 bases and J by 4 bases; unmatched bases: 7. There are 15 residues in the CDR3. The clonotype comes from a female donor with breast cancer. Some clones in this sample may be carry-over from other donors' samples. The chain recombines TRBV7-9 with TRBJ2-5, with TRBD2 matching over 8 bases. The specimen sequenced was axillary lymph node tissue. CDR3 in amino acids: CASSLGTSPRETQYF. In DNA form, the CDR3 reads TGTGCCAGCAGCTTGGGGACTAGTCCCCGAGAGACCCAGTACTTC.